This T cell receptor beta chain was recovered during a study of neurological immune-mediated disorders. Study-wide results and limits: The most TCR clonal expansion was seen in HTLV-1-associated myelopathy, and the least was seen in multiple sclerosis, which fell below healthy controls. Because no CDR3 amino acid sequences were shared across subjects by expanded clones, private repertoires were suggested in all groups.

Noted time point: technical triplicate 3. Unsorted libraries were generated from 2 million PBMCs. These cells had been stored in RNAlater at -80 C. 5'RACE with 10-nucleotide random UMIs generated the cDNA. TCRdb re-called the 5' RACE reads through MiXCR, storing one row per CDR3 protein. Counted here are some 47,000 distinct CDR3 sequences, 20% to 25% occurring once; the ten biggest clones make up around 4%. Germline values: CDR1 LGHDT, CDR2 YNNKEL (reference sequence). V was trimmed by 4 bases and J by 1 base, leaving 7 bases between them. This CDR3 comprises 13 residues. This clonotype was counted ten times or more. The antigen remains unidentified.

The V call is TRBV3-1, the J call TRBJ1-1; D may be TRBD1 (5 bases). The source material was PBMCs. This receptor was identified in a man aged 60 to 69 with HTLV-1-associated myelopathy (HAM/TSP). The CDR3 DNA follows: TGTGCCAGCAGCCGGACAAGGAACACTGAAGCTTTCTTT. As protein: CASSRTRNTEAFF.